A single T cell receptor (beta chain) is shown here with its context. Its specificity is not known. The junction departs from the called germline gene at one end, perhaps through a read error. This sample includes further DNA sequences coding for the same CDR3. The data originate from a study of shared clonotypes between healthy human individuals. Background on the study: Researchers drew samples from two women and three men aged 18 to 49.

The germline CDR1 and CDR2 sequences are SQVTM and ANQGSEA. CDR3 length: 16 residues. Study results and caveats: Incomplete sequencing of sorted subsets was indicated by rarefaction despite large depth. Memory subsets had estimated richness that was generally smaller than that of naive subsets. Sample collection involved blood only; tissue repertoires are likely different.

TCRdb's table, derived via immunoSEQ multiplex PCR, lists solely in-frame clones and lacks some. The sample has 2 million to 2.5 million clones, 90% to 96% seen once; the top ten hold over 0.1%. The receptor was derived from a man aged 18 to 29 in good health. J is TRBJ2-5 and V is TRBV29-1; 7 bases agree with TRBD2. Sequencing was done on a sample of naive CD4+ T cells sorted from blood. Subset in this sample: CD45RA+ positively selected. The chain's CDR3 is CSVERLAGPLQETQYF. CDR3 DNA: TGCAGTGTTGAAAGGTTAGCGGGCCCACTCCAAGAGACCCAGTACTTC.